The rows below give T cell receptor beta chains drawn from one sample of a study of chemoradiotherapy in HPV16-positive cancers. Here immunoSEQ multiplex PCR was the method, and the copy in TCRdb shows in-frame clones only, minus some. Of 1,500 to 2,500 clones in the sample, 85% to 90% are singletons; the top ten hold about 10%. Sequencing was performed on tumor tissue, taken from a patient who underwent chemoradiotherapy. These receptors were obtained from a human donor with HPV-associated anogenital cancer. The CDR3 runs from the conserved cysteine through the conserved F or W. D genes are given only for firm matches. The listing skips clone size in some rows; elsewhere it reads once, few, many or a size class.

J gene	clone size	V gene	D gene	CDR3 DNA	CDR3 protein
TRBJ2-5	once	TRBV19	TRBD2	TGTGCCAGTAGTATGTACCCCGGGGCGGGGGGCCAGACCCAGTACTTC	CASSMYPGAGGQTQYF
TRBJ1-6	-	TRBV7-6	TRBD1	TGTGCCAGCAGCCCCGGGACAGGGAGTAATTCACCCCTCCACTTT	CASSPGTGSNSPLHF
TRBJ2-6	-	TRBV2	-	TGTGCCAGCAATAAGATCTCTGGGGCCAACGTCCTGACTTTC	CASNKISGANVLTF
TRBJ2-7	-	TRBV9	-	TGTGCCAGCAGCCCATCCCTAGGTGGTAACGTCTACGAGCAGTACTTC	CASSPSLGGNVYEQYF
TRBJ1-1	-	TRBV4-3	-	TGCGCCAGCAGCCAAGGGAGGGACACTGAAGCTTTCTTT	CASSQGRDTEAFF
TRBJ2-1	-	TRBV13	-	TGTGCCAGCAGCTTAGGTTCCGGGTCATGGGATGAGCAGTTCTTC	CASSLGSGSWDEQFF
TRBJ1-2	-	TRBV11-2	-	TGTGCCAGCAGCTTACTTTTCGGCAGCTATGGCTACACCTTC	CASSLLFGSYGYTF
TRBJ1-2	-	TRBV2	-	TGTGCCAGCAGTGAAGATGCGGGGGTCTATGGCTACACCTTC	CASSEDAGVYGYTF
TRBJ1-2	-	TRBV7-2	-	TGTGCCAGCAGCCGCGACACGCTTAACTATGGCTACACCTTC	CASSRDTLNYGYTF
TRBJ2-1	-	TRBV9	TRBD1	TGTGCCAGCAGCCGACAGACAGGGTATACCTACAATGAGCAGTTCTTC	CASSRQTGYTYNEQFF
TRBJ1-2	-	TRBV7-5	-	TGTGCCAGAAGCACGCCTAGACAGGGGGGTGGCTACACCTTC	CARSTPRQGGGYTF
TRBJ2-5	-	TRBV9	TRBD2	TGTGCCAGCAGCGTTGTAGCGGGGGGGGCCCAAGAGACCCAGTACTTC	CASSVVAGGAQETQYF
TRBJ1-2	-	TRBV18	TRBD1	TGTGCCAGCTCACCCCTCGACAGGGTCGGCGGCTACACCTTC	CASSPLDRVGGYTF
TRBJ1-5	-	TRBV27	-	TGTGCCAGCAGTTTATCGGGACTAGCTAATCAGCCCCAGCATTTT	CASSLSGLANQPQHF
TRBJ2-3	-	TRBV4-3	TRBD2	TGCGCCAGCAGCCCGGGGACTAGCGGGACCGAGCGTACGCAGTATTTT	CASSPGTSGTERTQYF
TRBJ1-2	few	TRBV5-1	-	TGCGCCAGCAGCTTGGACATTTTCTATGGCTACACCTTC	CASSLDIFYGYTF
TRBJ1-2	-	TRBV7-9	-	TGTGCCGGCGGGGGGCAGCGTGGGGGGAACTATGGCTACACCTTC	CAGGGQRGGNYGYTF
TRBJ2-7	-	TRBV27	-	TGTGCCAGCAGCCAGGGACGGCGGAGCTCCTACGAGCAGTACTTC	CASSQGRRSSYEQYF
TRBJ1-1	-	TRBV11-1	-	TGTGCCAGCAGCTTATCGGGGAACACTGAAGCTTTCTTT	CASSLSGNTEAFF
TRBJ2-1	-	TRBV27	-	TGTGCCAGCAGAACGGGGGCAGTCAATGAGCAGTTCTTC	CASRTGAVNEQFF
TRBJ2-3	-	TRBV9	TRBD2	TGTGCCAGCAGCGTTCTTTTCGGGGGGGCCGGGGATACGCAGTATTTT	CASSVLFGGAGDTQYF
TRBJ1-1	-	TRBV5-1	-	TGCGCCAGCAGCTTGGTTGCAGGGCTTAGCGGCACTGAAGCTTTCTTT	CASSLVAGLSGTEAFF
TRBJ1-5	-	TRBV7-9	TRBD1	TGTGCCAGCAGCCTCGGGACAGGGAATCAGCCCCAGCATTTT	CASSLGTGNQPQHF
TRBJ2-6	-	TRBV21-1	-	TGTGCCAGCAGCAAAGATCATCGGGGAGGTGGGGCCAACGTCCTGACTTTC	CASSKDHRGGGANVLTF
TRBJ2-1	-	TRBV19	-	TGTGCCAGTAGACACGGCAGCTCCTACAATGAGCAGTTCTTC	CASRHGSSYNEQFF
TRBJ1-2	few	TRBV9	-	TGTGCCAGCAGCGTAGACGGGTCGTCCGCACGATACACCTTC	CASSVDGSSARYTF
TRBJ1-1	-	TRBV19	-	TGTGCCAGTAATCCCCAGCGTGGGAGGGCCACTGAAGCTTTCTTT	CASNPQRGRATEAFF
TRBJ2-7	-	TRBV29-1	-	TGCAGCGTTGCCGGGACAATTACCTACGAGCAGTACTTC	CSVAGTITYEQYF
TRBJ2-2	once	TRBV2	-	TGTGCCAGCAGGAGGGGTTCTGGGGGCGGTCCCGGGGAGCTGTTTTTT	CASRRGSGGGPGELFF
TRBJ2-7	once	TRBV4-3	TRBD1	TGCGCCAGCAGCCAACGGACAGGGGGCTCCTACGAGCAGTACTTC	CASSQRTGGSYEQYF
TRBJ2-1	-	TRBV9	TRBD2	TGTGCCAGCAGCGCTGGGAGAGCGGGATGGAATGAGCAGTTCTTC	CASSAGRAGWNEQFF
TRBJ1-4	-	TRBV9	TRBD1	TGTGCCAGCAGCGTCTCAGGGGGTAATGAAAAACTGTTTTTT	CASSVSGGNEKLFF
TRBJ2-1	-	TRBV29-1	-	TGCAGCGTTGACGGACGGTCAAGGGGTCGCAATGAGCAGTTCTTC	CSVDGRSRGRNEQFF
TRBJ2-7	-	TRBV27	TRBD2	TGTGCCAGCAGTTTACAACTAGCGGGATCCTACGAGCAGTACTTC	CASSLQLAGSYEQYF
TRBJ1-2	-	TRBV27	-	TGTGCCAGCAGCTTTTCCGGGTATGGCTACACCTTC	CASSFSGYGYTF
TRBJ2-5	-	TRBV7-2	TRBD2	TGTGCCAGCAGCTTAGTCCTAGCGGGGGCCCAAGAGACCCAGTACTTC	CASSLVLAGAQETQYF
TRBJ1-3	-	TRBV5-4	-	TGTGCCAGCAGCTTACAGGACTCTGGAAACACCATATATTTT	CASSLQDSGNTIYF
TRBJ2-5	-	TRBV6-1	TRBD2	TGTGCCAGCAGTTCGGCGGGGGGACAAGAGACCCAGTACTTC	CASSSAGGQETQYF
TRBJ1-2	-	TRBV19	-	TGTGCCAGTACTCGGGAAATCAGCTATGGCTACACCTTC	CASTREISYGYTF
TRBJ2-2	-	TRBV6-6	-	TGTGCCAGCAGTTACGGACAAACGAACACCGGGGAGCTGTTTTTT	CASSYGQTNTGELFF
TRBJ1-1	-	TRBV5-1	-	TGCGCCAGCAGCGGTTCGGGTGGGGCTTTCTTT	CASSGSGGAFF
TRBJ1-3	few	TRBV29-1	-	TGCAGCGCCTCGGTGGGGGTCACCATATATTTT	CSASVGVTIYF
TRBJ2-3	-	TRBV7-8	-	TGTGCCAGCAGCTTATATGAGTATTTGAGGAAAGCTAGCACAGATACGCAGTATTTT	CASSLYEYLRKASTDTQYF
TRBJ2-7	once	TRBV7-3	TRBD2	TGTGCCAGCAGCTCCCAGCGGGGACTCTCAATGGAGGAGCAGTACTTC	CASSSQRGLSMEEQYF
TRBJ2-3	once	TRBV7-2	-	TGTGCCAGCCACAGTGTTGGCACAGATACGCAGTATTTT	CASHSVGTDTQYF
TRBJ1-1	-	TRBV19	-	TGTGCCAGTAGTTCAAGGGGGTCCGGGAACACTGAAGCTTTCTTT	CASSSRGSGNTEAFF
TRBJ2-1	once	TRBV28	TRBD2	TGTGCCAGCAGTTTAGTAGCGGGGAGGCATGAGCAGTTCTTC	CASSLVAGRHEQFF
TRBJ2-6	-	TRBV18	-	TGTGCCAGCTCACCGTCCCCCTCTGGGGCCAACGTCCTGACTTTC	CASSPSPSGANVLTF
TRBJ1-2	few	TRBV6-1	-	TGTGCCAGCAGTACCCGACAGGATTATGGCTACACCTTC	CASSTRQDYGYTF
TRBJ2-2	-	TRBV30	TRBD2	TGTGCCGGAGAGGCTGGACTAGCGGGAGGTACGCTGTTTTTT	CAGEAGLAGGTLFF
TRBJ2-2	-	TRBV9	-	TGTGCCAGCAGCGTAGCTCCGGAAGGGGAGCTGTTTTTT	CASSVAPEGELFF